The clone carrying this T cell receptor (beta chain) is labeled large. No antigen is known for it. Germline V gives CDR1 MNHNS, CDR2 SASEGT. The CDR3 length is 14 residues. V was pared by 6 bases and J by 10 bases, with 10 bases of the junction left unmatched. Cultured CD4+ T-cell DNA underwent Oncomine TCR Beta short-read sequencing. TCRdb reprocessed the PCR reads via MiXCR and lists one record per CDR3 protein. The sample includes about 4,800 distinct CDR3 sequences, approximately 78% of them seen just once. This record belongs to a study of vaccination and CD4 T cells after COVID-19. Whole-study context: Sampling after COVID took place at a median of around 91 days (range 35 to 161) following diagnosis.

The treatment here: roughly 11-day PBMC culture with coronavirus spike peptide pools or control peptides (ViraFEST assay). V usage is TRBV6-1 and J usage is TRBJ1-2; TRBD1 agrees at 11 bases. Source material: CD4+ T cells from blood, cultured in vitro. The source is a human donor who had recovered from COVID-19. CDR3 sequence: CASSSTGQGADYTF. The CDR3 DNA is TGTGCCAGCAGCTCTACTGGACAGGGGGCGGACTACACCTTC.